This T cell receptor (beta chain) was profiled in a study of breast tumors, draining lymph nodes, adjacent tissues. Study-wide points: Data fit most tumor T cells coming from lymph node, expanding in tumor. The lymph node origin of tumor T cells was framed as consistent with a hypothesis, not demonstrated. Luminal-like breast cancer showed significantly greater tumor-nontumor repertoire similarity than basal-like breast cancer did. Tumor repertoires ranked between lymph nodes and nontumor tissue in diversity, with V and J gene preferences.

This clonotype has ten or more counts. Its target is unknown. Unmatched junction bases numbered 7, after V lost 1 base and J lost 4 bases. The CDR3 totals 15 residues. The germline CDR1 and CDR2 sequences are DFQATT and SNEGSKA (reference sequence). TCRdb re-called the multiplex PCR reads with MiXCR, one entry per CDR3 protein. Of about 150,000 distinct CDR3 sequences listed, 32% were seen once; the top ten hold about 2.5%. Samples came from axillary lymph nodes draining the breast cancer. The genes are TRBV20-1 and TRBJ2-1; 7 bases align to TRBD1. The receptor's source is a female donor with breast cancer. Some clones in this sample may be carry-over from other donors' samples. Sequencing was carried out using axillary lymph node tissue. DNA for the CDR3: TGCAGTGCTAGAGGGTTAGGGGGCCGGTACAATGAGCAGTTCTTC. Its translation: CSARGLGGRYNEQFF.